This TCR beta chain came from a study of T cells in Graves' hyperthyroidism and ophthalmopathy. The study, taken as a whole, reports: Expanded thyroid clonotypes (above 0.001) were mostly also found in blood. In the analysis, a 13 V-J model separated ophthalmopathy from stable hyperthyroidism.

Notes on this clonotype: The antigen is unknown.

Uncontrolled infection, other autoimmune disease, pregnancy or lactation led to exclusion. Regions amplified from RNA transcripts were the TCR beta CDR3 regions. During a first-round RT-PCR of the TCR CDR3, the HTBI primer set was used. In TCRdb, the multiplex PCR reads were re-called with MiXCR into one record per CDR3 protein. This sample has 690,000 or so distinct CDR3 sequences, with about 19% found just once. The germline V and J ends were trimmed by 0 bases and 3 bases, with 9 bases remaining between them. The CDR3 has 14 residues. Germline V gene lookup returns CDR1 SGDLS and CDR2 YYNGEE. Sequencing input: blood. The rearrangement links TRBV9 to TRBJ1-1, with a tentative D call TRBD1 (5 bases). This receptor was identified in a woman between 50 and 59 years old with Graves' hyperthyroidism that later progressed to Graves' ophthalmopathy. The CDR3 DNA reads TGTGCCAGCAGCGTAGACAGGTGGGACACTGAAGCTTTCTTT. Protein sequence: CASSVDRWDTEAFF.